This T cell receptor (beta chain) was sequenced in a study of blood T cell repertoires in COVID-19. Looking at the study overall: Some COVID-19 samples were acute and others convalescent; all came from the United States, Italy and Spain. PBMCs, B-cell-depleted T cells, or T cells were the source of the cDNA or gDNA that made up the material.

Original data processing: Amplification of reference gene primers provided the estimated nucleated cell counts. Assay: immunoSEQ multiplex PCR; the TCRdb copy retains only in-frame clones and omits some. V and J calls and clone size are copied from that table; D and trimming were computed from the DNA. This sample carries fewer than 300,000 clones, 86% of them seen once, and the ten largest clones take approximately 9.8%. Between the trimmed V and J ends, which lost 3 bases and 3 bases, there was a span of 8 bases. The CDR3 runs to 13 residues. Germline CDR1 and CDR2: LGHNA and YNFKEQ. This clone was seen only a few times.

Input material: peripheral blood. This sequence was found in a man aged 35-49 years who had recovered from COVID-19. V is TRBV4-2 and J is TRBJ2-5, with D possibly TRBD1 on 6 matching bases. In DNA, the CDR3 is TGTGCCAGCAGCCACTACAGGGAAGAGACCCAGTACTTC. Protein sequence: CASSHYREETQYF.